The clone carrying this T cell receptor beta chain was found once. The sample comes from a study of blood T cell repertoires in COVID-19. Using immunoSEQ multiplex PCR, the repertoire was profiled, and TCRdb retains in-frame clones only, with some absent. The repertoire holds around 200,000 clones, with more than 85% as singletons. The germline CDR1 and CDR2 sequences are SGHRS and YFSETQ. V gave up 4 bases and J gave up 4 bases, with 17 bases separating them. The CDR3 runs to 15 residues. The receptor comes from a woman at least 80 years old in a cohort sampled during active or convalescent COVID-19. The V call is TRBV5-1, the J call TRBJ1-2; D possibly corresponds to TRBD1 (6 bases). Source material: peripheral blood. CDR3 region: CASSPEGGTIYGYTF. The DNA for the CDR3 is TGCGCCAGCAGCCCCGAGGGGGGGACCATCTATGGCTACACCTTC.